This is a list of T cell receptor beta chains from one sample in a study of response to subunit inactivated influenza vaccine. TCRdb re-analysed the RT-PCR reads in MiXCR, keeping a single row per CDR3 protein. This repertoire shows about 180,000 distinct CDR3 sequences, approximately 9.2% found once; its top ten account for 9.5% to 13%. The sample was non-naive T cells sorted from PBMCs, taken on the day of vaccination. These receptors were taken from a man over 45 who received an inactivated influenza vaccine. CDR3s include the opening cysteine and the closing phenylalanine or tryptophan. The order of the fields is D gene, clone size, V gene, J gene, CDR3 protein, CDR3 DNA. D genes are given only for firm matches. Size tells how often a clone was seen (once, few, many) or the class of an expanded clone, and some rows leave it out.

>.|.|TRBV7-2|TRBJ2-3
CASSLRRAGDTQYF
TGTGCCAGCAGCTTACGCAGGGCGGGCGATACGCAGTATTTT
>TRBD1|many|TRBV12-3/TRBV12-4|TRBJ1-2
CAITRRPTGSYYGYTF
TGTGCCATCACCCGACGGCCGACAGGGAGCTACTATGGCTACACCTTC
>.|few|TRBV5-6|TRBJ2-7
CASSWAAGRGRVELDF
TGTGCCAGCAGCTGGGCGGCAGGGAGAGGCAGGGTTGAGCTGGACTTC
>.|.|TRBV28|TRBJ1-2
CASSFRGYGYTF
TGTGCCAGCAGTTTCAGAGGCTATGGCTACACCTTC
>.|.|TRBV28|TRBJ2-3
CASSSTLGVTQYF
TGTGCCAGCAGTTCCACACTAGGAGTTACGCAGTATTTT
>.|few|TRBV7-6|TRBJ1-3
CASTRGVGSGNTIYF
TGTGCCAGCACCCGCGGGGTTGGCTCTGGAAACACCATATATTTT
>TRBD1|many|TRBV5-1|TRBJ1-2
CASSLETGGGYTF
TGCGCCAGCAGCTTGGAAACAGGGGGCGGCTACACCTTC
>TRBD2|.|TRBV4-2|TRBJ2-2
CASSQERGGRRELFF
TGTGCCAGCAGCCAAGAGCGGGGGGGCCGGAGGGAGCTGTTTTTT
>.|many|TRBV12-3/TRBV12-4|TRBJ2-5
CASSFRSGVETQYF
TGTGCCAGCAGTTTCAGGTCAGGGGTGGAGACCCAGTACTTC
>.|few|TRBV20-1|TRBJ1-2
CSARDLEGDYGYTF
TGCAGTGCTAGGGACCTTGAAGGGGACTATGGCTACACCTTC
>TRBD1|.|TRBV20-1|TRBJ2-2
CSASSDRVFGELFF
TGCAGTGCTAGTTCGGACAGGGTTTTTGGGGAGCTGTTTTTT
>.|.|TRBV20-1|TRBJ2-2
CSARFPATGELFF
TGCAGTGCTAGGTTCCCAGCCACCGGGGAGCTGTTTTTT
>TRBD2|few|TRBV14|TRBJ2-1
CASSQDSPGGLADEQFF
TGTGCCAGCAGCCAAGATTCACCAGGGGGACTAGCCGATGAGCAGTTCTTC
>.|few|TRBV7-2|TRBJ1-2
CASSRDRSRSNYGYTF
TGTGCCAGCAGCAGGGACCGTAGTAGATCTAACTATGGCTACACCTTC
>.|many|TRBV10-3|TRBJ1-5
CAISESLGTGQPQHF
TGTGCCATCAGTGAGTCTCTGGGGACGGGTCAGCCCCAGCATTTT
>TRBD2|.|TRBV5-1|TRBJ2-7
CASSLAAGVLAYEQYF
TGCGCCAGCAGCTTGGCCGCGGGGGTTCTTGCCTACGAGCAGTACTTC
>TRBD2|many|TRBV7-2|TRBJ2-1
CASSAQSGGAYNEQFF
TGTGCCAGCAGCGCCCAAAGCGGGGGGGCCTACAATGAGCAGTTCTTC
>TRBD1|.|TRBV2|TRBJ1-4
CASSPKGNRGEKLFF
TGTGCCAGCAGTCCTAAGGGGAACAGGGGAGAAAAACTGTTTTTT
>.|few|TRBV5-5|TRBJ1-4
CASSLPTGEKLFF
TGTGCCAGCAGCTTACCGACGGGTGAAAAACTGTTTTTT
>.|many|TRBV4-1|TRBJ2-7
CASSRADEQYF
TGCGCCAGCAGTCGCGCGGACGAGCAGTACTTC
>TRBD1|.|TRBV7-8|TRBJ1-6
CASSVTGAGPYNSPLHF
TGTGCCAGCAGCGTTACAGGGGCGGGCCCCTATAATTCACCCCTCCACTTT
>.|many|TRBV12-3/TRBV12-4|TRBJ2-1
CAITRGGNEQFF
TGTGCCATAACCAGGGGAGGCAATGAGCAGTTCTTC
>.|many|TRBV12-3/TRBV12-4|TRBJ2-1
CASSRAGNEQFF
TGTGCCAGCAGTCGCGCAGGCAATGAGCAGTTCTTC
>TRBD1|many|TRBV6-1|TRBJ1-4
CASRGQGVEKLFF
TGTGCCAGCAGAGGACAGGGGGTTGAAAAACTGTTTTTT